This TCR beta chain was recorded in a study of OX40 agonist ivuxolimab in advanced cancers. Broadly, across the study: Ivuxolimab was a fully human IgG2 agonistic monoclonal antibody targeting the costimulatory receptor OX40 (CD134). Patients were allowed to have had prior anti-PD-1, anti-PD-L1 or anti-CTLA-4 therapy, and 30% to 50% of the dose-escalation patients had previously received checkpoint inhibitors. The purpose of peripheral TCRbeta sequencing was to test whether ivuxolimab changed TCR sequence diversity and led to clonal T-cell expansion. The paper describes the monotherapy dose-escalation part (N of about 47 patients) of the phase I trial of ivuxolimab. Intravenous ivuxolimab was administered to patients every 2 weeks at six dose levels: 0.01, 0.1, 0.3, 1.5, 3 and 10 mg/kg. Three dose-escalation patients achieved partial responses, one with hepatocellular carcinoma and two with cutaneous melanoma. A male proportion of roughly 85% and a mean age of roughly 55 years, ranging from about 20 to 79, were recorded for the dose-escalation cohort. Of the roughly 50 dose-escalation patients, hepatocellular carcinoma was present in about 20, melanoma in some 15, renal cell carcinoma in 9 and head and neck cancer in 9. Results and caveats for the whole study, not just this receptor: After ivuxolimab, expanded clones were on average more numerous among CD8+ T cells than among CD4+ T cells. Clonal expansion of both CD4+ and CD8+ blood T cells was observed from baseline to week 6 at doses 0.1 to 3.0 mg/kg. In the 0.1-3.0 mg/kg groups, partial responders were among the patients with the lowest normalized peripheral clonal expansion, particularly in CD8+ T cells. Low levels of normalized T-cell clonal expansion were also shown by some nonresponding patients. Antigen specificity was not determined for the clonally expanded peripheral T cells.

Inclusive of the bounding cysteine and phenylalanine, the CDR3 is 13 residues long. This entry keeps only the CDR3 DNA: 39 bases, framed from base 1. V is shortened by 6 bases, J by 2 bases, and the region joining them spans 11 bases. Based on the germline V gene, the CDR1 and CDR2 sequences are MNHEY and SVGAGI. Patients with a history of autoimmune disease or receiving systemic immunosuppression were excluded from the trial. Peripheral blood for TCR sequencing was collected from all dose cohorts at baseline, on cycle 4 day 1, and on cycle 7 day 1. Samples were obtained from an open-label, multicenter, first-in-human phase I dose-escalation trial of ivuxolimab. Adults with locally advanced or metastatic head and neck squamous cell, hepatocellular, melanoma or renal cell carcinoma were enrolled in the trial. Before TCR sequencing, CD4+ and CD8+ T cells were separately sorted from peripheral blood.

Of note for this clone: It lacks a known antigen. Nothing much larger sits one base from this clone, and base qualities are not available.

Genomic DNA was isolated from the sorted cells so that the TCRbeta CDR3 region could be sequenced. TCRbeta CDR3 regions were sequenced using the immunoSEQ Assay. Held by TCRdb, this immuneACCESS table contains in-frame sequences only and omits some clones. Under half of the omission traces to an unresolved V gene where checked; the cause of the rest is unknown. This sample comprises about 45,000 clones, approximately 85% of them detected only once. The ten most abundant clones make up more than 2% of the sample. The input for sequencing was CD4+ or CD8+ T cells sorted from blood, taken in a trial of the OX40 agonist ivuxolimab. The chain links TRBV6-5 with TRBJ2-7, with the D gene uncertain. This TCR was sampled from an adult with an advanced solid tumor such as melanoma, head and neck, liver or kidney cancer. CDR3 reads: CASSIGLTYEQYF. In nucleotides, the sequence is TGTGCCAGCAGCATAGGGCTAACCTACGAGCAGTACTTC.